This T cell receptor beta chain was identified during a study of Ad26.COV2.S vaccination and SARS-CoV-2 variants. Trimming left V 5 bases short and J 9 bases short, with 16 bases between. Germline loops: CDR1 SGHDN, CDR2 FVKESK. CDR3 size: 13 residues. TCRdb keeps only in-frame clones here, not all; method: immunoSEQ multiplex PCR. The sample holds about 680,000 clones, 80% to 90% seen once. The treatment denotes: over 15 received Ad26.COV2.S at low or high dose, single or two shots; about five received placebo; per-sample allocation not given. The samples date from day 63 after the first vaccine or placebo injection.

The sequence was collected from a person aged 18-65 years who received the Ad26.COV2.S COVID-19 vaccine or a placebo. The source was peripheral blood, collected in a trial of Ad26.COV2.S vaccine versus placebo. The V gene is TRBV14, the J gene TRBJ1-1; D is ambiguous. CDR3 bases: TGTGCCAGCAGCTTTTACCGAGACTCAAAAGCTTTCTTT. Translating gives CASSFYRDSKAFF. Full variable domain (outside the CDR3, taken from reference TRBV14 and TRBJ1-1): EAGVTQFPSHSVIEKGQTVTLRCDPISGHDNLYWYRRVMGKEIKFLLHFVKESKQDESGMPNNRFLAERTGGTYSTLKVQPAELEDSGVYFCASSFYRDSKAFFGQGTRLTVV.